This TCR beta chain was observed in a study of regulatory T cells in long-lasting Graves disease. Study at large: Newly diagnosed Graves' patients took antithyroid drugs under 3 months.

This clonotype has at least ten counts. Its antigen is not identified. Time point: newly diagnosed GD, antithyroid drugs for less than 3 months. From RNA extracted from PBMCs, the TCR library was made. Researchers made TCR beta libraries by using iRepertoire HTBI primers and running Arm-PCR on CDR3 regions. Each CDR3 protein gets one entry after TCRdb re-called the multiplex PCR reads with MiXCR. The sample yields about 400,000 distinct CDR3 sequences, about a sixth seen once. Findings and caveats of the study: There were preferences for TRBV28, TRBJ1-2 and TRBJ2-5 in persistent disease.

The V and J ends lost 5 bases and 5 bases, in that order; junction bases with no gene match: 14. The CDR3 has 17 residues. The germline gives CDR1 SGHTA, CDR2 FQGNSA. Sequenced here: peripheral blood mononuclear cells (PBMCs), sampled at new diagnosis, from a patient treated with antithyroid drugs. The rearrangement links TRBV7-2 to TRBJ2-1; TRBD2 agrees at 8 bases. The source is a female donor with Graves disease. CDR3 region: CASSRSGGTFQDNEQFF. The CDR3 coding sequence is TGTGCCAGCAGCAGAAGCGGGGGCACTTTCCAAGACAATGAGCAGTTCTTC.